This T cell receptor beta chain comes out of a study of cytomegalovirus exposure and HLA in healthy donors. The germline V gene encodes CDR1 SEHNR and CDR2 FQNEAQ (reference sequence). The CDR3 has 16 amino acids. The V end lost 2 bases, the J end lost 0 bases, and 10 bases lay between the germline ends. Some clones are missing from TCRdb's copy, which holds only in-frame ones; the method was immunoSEQ multiplex PCR. Here the sample spans about 360,000 clones, about nine tenths being singletons. This clone was recorded only once. Among the 120 subjects of the validation cohort, separate from the approximately 660-subject first cohort, were the donors.

The V gene is TRBV7-9, the J gene TRBJ1-4; tentatively, D is TRBD1 (6 bases). The specimen was PBMCs. This receptor was identified in a woman aged 18-35 years in good health and CMV-seronegative. The CDR3 DNA is TGTGCCAGCAGCTTATCACAGGGAGCAACTAATGAAAAACTGTTTTTT. Translating it yields CASSLSQGATNEKLFF. Filled out from reference TRBV7-9 and TRBJ1-4, the complete variable domain reads DTGVSQNPRHKITKRGQNVTFRCDPISEHNRLYWYRQTLGQGPEFLTYFQNEAQLEKSRLLSDRFSAERPKGSFSTLEIQRTEQGDSAMYLCASSLSQGATNEKLFFGSGTQLSVL.